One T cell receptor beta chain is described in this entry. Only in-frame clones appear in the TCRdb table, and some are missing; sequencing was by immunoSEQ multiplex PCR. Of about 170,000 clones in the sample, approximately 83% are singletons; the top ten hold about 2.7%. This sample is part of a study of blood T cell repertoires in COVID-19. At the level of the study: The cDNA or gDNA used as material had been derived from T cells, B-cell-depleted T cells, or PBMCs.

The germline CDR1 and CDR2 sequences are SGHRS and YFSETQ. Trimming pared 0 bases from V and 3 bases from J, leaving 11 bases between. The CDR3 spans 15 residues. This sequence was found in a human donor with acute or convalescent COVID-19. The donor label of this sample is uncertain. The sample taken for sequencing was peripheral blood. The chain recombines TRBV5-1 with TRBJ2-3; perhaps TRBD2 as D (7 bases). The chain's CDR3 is CASSLAGGATDTQYF. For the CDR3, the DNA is TGCGCCAGCAGCTTGGCGGGGGGCGCAACAGATACGCAGTATTTT.